This TCR beta chain was sequenced during a study of shared clonotypes between healthy human individuals. Looking at the study overall: CD4 naive and CD4 memory each took three plates per donor, while CD8 naive took two and CD8 memory one. Findings and caveats of the study: Blood alone was sampled, and tissue repertoires likely differ. Generation probabilities of non-shared clonotypes were lower (relative to those shared by all four donors).

Under the authors' procedure: For the immunoSEQ data, sequences were junction-only without quality scores, so filtering differed. Libraries were prepared by immunoSEQ multiplex PCR; TCRdb keeps only in-frame clonotypes and omits some of them. V and J calls and clone size come straight from that table; D and trimming were deduced from the DNA. The table records over 950,000 clones, 60% to 80% of them present only once. The V end lost 3 bases, the J end lost 1 base, and 6 bases lay between the germline ends. The CDR3 is 13 amino acids. CDR1 is SEHNR and CDR2 is FQNEAQ in the germline V gene (reference sequence). As regards this clone: Antigen specificity is unknown.

Material: memory CD4+ T cells from PBMCs. Subset meaning: CD45RA-negative fraction. The source is a man aged 18-30 years in good health. Some clones in this sample may be carry-over from other donors' samples. V gene TRBV7-9 combines with J gene TRBJ2-5; no reliable D call. CDR3: CASSFWGQETQYF. For the CDR3, the DNA is TGTGCCAGCAGCTTTTGGGGCCAAGAGACCCAGTACTTC.